The 24 T cell receptor beta chains presented below share a single source sample, sequenced in a study of T cells in tumors after PD-1 blockade. Clones were read by immunoSEQ multiplex PCR, and TCRdb kept only the in-frame ones, dropping some. This sample carries tens of thousands of clones, approximately 70% of them seen once, and the ten largest clones take roughly 37%. The source was PBMCs, collected after anti-PD-1 treatment. The receptors originated from a human donor with basal cell carcinoma.

This chain links TRBV19 with TRBJ1-1; D gene uncertain. Germline CDR1 and CDR2: LNHDA and SQIVND (reference sequence). The V and J ends lost 6 bases and 4 bases respectively, with 15 bases between them. CDR3 length: 14 residues. The CDR3 DNA reads as TGTGCCAGTAGGGCTGATAGGACGGGCACTGAAGCTTTCTTT. It codes for CASRADRTGTEAFF.

The V and J genes are TRBV12-3 or TRBV12-4 and TRBJ1-2; D is ambiguous. The CDR3 length is 13 residues. Between the trimmed V and J ends, which lost 5 bases and 5 bases, there was a span of 12 bases. In nucleotides, the CDR3 is TGTGCCAGCAGTCTTGCAACGAATTATGGCTACACCTTC. This encodes CASSLATNYGYTF.

The chain recombines TRBV5-8 with TRBJ2-3; 8 positions match TRBD2. CDR3 length: 14 residues. Germline lookup yields CDR1 SGHTS and CDR2 YDEGEE. The V gene end was trimmed by 2 bases and the J gene end by 2 bases; junction bases not matched to a gene: 1. The CDR3 region has the DNA TGTGCCAGCAGCTTCGGACTAGCCACAGATACGCAGTATTTT. Translated, it gives CASSFGLATDTQYF.

The rearrangement uses TRBV29-1 and TRBJ2-7; 9 nucleotides align to TRBD1. Looked up from germline, CDR1 is SQVTM and CDR2 is ANQGSEA. The CDR3 loop spans 13 amino acids. Trimming removed 4 bases from V and 2 bases from J; junction bases left unmatched: 3. CDR3 region: CSVGGTGTYEQYF. The CDR3 DNA follows: TGCAGCGTTGGGGGGACAGGGACCTACGAGCAGTACTTC.

This clone turned up a few times. The chain carries TRBV19 and TRBJ2-7; D is ambiguous. CDR1 LNHDA and CDR2 SQIVND come from the germline V gene (reference sequence). Trimming left V 5 bases short and J 0 bases short, with 11 bases between. This CDR3 has 14 amino acids. CDR3 in DNA: TGTGCCAGTAGTGTGGCCCTTAGCTCCTACGAGCAGTACTTC. Translating gives CASSVALSSYEQYF.

The chain recombines TRBV11-3 with TRBJ1-6; D is unclear. Trimming cost V 3 bases and J 14 bases, with 11 bases left between them. CDR1 is SGHNT and CDR2 is YENEEA in the germline V gene. CDR3 length equals 12 residues. CDR3 residues: CASSFSKGTLHF. The CDR3 coding sequence is TGTGCCAGCAGCTTCTCAAAAGGCACCCTCCACTTT.

This chain connects TRBV10-3 to TRBJ2-1; no firm D call. V lost 6 bases and J lost 6, with 9 bases in between. Germline values: CDR1 ENHRY, CDR2 SYGVKD. The CDR3 sequence is 12 residues long. CDR3 nucleotides: TGTGCCATCAGAGCACATGCCAATGAGCAGTTCTTC. This encodes CAIRAHANEQFF.

The CDR3 DNA reads TGCGCCAGCGCGACAGGGGACATGAACACTGAAGCTTTCTTT. It codes for CASATGDMNTEAFF. The rearrangement links TRBV5-1 to TRBJ1-1; 8 bases line up with TRBD1. The V gene end was trimmed by 7 bases and the J gene end by 0 bases; junction bases not matched to a gene: 5. The CDR3 is 14 amino acids. The germline V gene has CDR1 SGHRS and CDR2 YFSETQ.

The V gene is TRBV7-2, the J gene TRBJ2-7, with D tentatively TRBD1 (5 bases). Trimming took 2 bases from V and 2 from J, leaving 10 bases between them. This CDR3 spans 14 amino acids. Germline CDR1 and CDR2: SGHTA and FQGNSA. Written as DNA, the CDR3 is TGTGCCAGCAGCTTATATCAGGGCCCCTACGAGCAGTACTTC. Encoded protein: CASSLYQGPYEQYF.

The chain employs TRBV7-3 and TRBJ2-3; TRBD2 agrees at 10 bases. Germline V gives CDR1 SGHTA, CDR2 FQGTGA. CDR3 length: 17 amino acids. V was pared by 5 bases and J by 2 bases, with 10 bases of the junction left unmatched. CDR3 sequence: CASSTNLAGDFTDTQYF. DNA of the CDR3: TGTGCCAGCAGCACTAACCTAGCGGGGGATTTCACAGATACGCAGTATTTT.

The chain uses TRBV30 and TRBJ1-4; 7 positions agree with TRBD1. Germline loops: CDR1 GTSNPN, CDR2 SVGIG (reference sequence). The CDR3 extends over 14 amino acids. V was clipped by 2 bases and J by 8 bases; unmatched bases: 8. Here the CDR3 reads CAWSPRQGGEKLFF. In DNA, the CDR3 is TGTGCCTGGAGTCCCCGACAGGGTGGCGAAAAACTGTTTTTT.

This chain joins TRBV5-6 and TRBJ2-7; D is perhaps TRBD2 (6 bases). This CDR3 region has 14 residues. Trimming left V 1 base short and J 2 bases short, with 10 bases between. Germline values: CDR1 SGHDT, CDR2 YYEEEE. The CDR3 loop is CASSLSGVPYEQYF. The CDR3 coding sequence is TGTGCCAGCAGCTTGTCGGGGGTCCCCTACGAGCAGTACTTC.

The V gene is TRBV11-3, the J gene TRBJ2-7; D unclear. V was cut by 0 bases and J by 6 bases, with 15 bases left in between. The germline V gene encodes CDR1 SGHNT and CDR2 YENEEA. The CDR3 runs 15 residues. CDR3 residues: CASSLDLDSWGEQYF. CDR3 nucleotide sequence: TGTGCCAGCAGCTTAGATCTCGACTCCTGGGGCGAGCAGTACTTC.

The J gene is TRBJ2-3, the V gene TRBV5-6, with 7 nucleotides matching TRBD1. Unmatched junction bases numbered 7, after V lost 5 bases and J lost 1 base. Per germline, CDR1 SGHDT and CDR2 YYEEEE. This CDR3 has 15 amino acids. Written as DNA, the CDR3 is TGTGCCAGCAGGGTACAGGGGTTTCGCACAGATACGCAGTATTTT. This codes for CASRVQGFRTDTQYF.

The V call is TRBV19, the J call TRBJ2-2, with unresolved D. CDR3 length equals 13 residues. The V gene lost 5 bases and the J gene lost 4 bases, with 8 bases spanning the gap. CDR1 and CDR2 (germline): LNHDA, SQIVND (reference sequence). CDR3 sequence reads: CASSLASTGELFF. The CDR3 DNA is TGTGCCAGTAGTTTGGCAAGCACCGGGGAGCTGTTTTTT.

The V gene is TRBV6-5, the J gene TRBJ2-5, with 7 positions matching TRBD1. J was trimmed by 5 bases and V by 5 bases; bases with no gene match: 8. In germline, CDR1 is MNHEY, CDR2 SVGAGI. This CDR3 is 14 amino acids long. As DNA, the CDR3 is TGTGCCAGCAGTACCGACAGGGTTTCGGAGACCCAGTACTTC. This sequence encodes CASSTDRVSETQYF.

There are many counts of this clone. The same CDR3 also results from other DNA sequences found in this sample. J is TRBJ2-1 and V is TRBV14; D unresolved. The V gene lost 4 bases and the J gene lost 6 bases, with 4 bases spanning the gap. Germline loops: CDR1 SGHDN, CDR2 FVKESK. The CDR3 spans 11 residues. The CDR3 sequence: CASSLLNEQFF. CDR3 coding DNA: TGTGCCAGCAGCCTACTCAATGAGCAGTTCTTC.

The CDR3 DNA reads as TGCGCCAGCAGCCTACGGTGGAGCGGCCGCTACGAGCAGTACTTC. Translation gives CASSLRWSGRYEQYF. This chain connects TRBV4-3 to TRBJ2-7; weak D call: TRBD2 (5 bases). The CDR3 contains 15 residues. Germline V gives CDR1 LGHNA, CDR2 YSLEER. V was trimmed by 4 bases and J by 3 bases, leaving 16 bases between them.

This chain uses TRBV7-2 with TRBJ1-6; no firm D call. The CDR3 is 15 residues long. The V and J ends lost 1 base and 5 bases respectively, with 9 bases between them. CDR1 is SGHTA and CDR2 is FQGNSA in the germline V gene. CDR3 sequence (DNA): TGTGCCAGCAGCTTAGTTTCCGGGAATAATTCACCCCTCCACTTT. Translating it yields CASSLVSGNNSPLHF.

This chain links TRBV30 with TRBJ1-1; D uncertain. V lost 1 base and J lost 1, with 7 bases in between. Looked up from germline, CDR1 is GTSNPN and CDR2 is SVGIG (reference sequence). This CDR3 is 13 amino acids long. The CDR3 bases are TGTGCCTGGAGTGCGAGGGCGAACACTGAAGCTTTCTTT. Residues: CAWSARANTEAFF.

This clone was detected only once. This chain links TRBV28 with TRBJ2-4, with 8 bases aligning to TRBD1. The CDR3 extends over 15 amino acids. Germline assignment: CDR1 MDHEN and CDR2 SYDVKM. Trimming took 6 bases from V and 3 from J; bases not matched to a gene: 7. CDR3 in DNA: TGTGCCAGCAGCTTAACAGGGGGACACAAAAACATTCAGTACTTC. Its translation: CASSLTGGHKNIQYF.

This chain links TRBV6-1 with TRBJ2-7, with 9 nucleotides matching TRBD1. V shed 3 bases and J 2 bases; nucleotides not matched to a gene: 14. CDR3 length: 18 amino acids. Germline V gives CDR1 MNHNS, CDR2 SASEGT. The CDR3 coding sequence is TGTGCCAGCAGTGAGAGGCTGGGGGACAGGGCAAATGCCTACGAGCAGTACTTC. Translating gives CASSERLGDRANAYEQYF.

This clone was counted only a few times. This chain links TRBV28 with TRBJ1-6; tentative D call: TRBD1 (6 bases). Germline V gene lookup returns CDR1 MDHEN and CDR2 SYDVKM. The CDR3 has 16 amino acids. Between the trimmed V and J ends, which lost 7 bases and 4 bases, there was a span of 17 bases. Written as DNA, the CDR3 is TGTGCCAGCACCTCTTGGACGGACAGTTATAATTCACCCCTCCACTTT. Amino acids: CASTSWTDSYNSPLHF.

This chain connects TRBV7-3 to TRBJ2-3, with D perhaps TRBD2 (5 bases). The ends were cut back, 2 bases at V and 6 bases at J, with 15 bases in the middle. This CDR3 has 15 residues. The germline V gene encodes CDR1 SGHTA and CDR2 FQGTGA. The CDR3 region is CASSLGGTGRDTQYF. In DNA, the CDR3 is TGTGCCAGCAGCTTAGGAGGCACGGGCCGGGATACGCAGTATTTT.